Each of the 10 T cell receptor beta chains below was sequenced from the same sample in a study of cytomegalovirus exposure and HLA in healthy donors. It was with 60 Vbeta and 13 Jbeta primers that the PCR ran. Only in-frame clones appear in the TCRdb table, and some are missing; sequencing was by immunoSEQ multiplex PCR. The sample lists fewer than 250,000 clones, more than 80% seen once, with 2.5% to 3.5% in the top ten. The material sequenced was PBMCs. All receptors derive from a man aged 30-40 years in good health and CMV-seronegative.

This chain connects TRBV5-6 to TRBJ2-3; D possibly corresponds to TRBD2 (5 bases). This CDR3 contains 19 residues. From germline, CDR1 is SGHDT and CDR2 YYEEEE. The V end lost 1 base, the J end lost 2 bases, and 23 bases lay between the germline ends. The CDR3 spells CASSLLSAGGLSFTDTQYF. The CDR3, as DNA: TGTGCCAGCAGCTTGTTATCGGCCGGAGGCCTCTCTTTCACAGATACGCAGTATTTT.

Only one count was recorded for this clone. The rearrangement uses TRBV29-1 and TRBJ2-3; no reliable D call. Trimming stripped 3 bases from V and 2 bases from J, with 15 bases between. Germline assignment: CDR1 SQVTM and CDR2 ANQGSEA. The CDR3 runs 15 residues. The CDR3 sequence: CSVDLTSPFTDTQYF. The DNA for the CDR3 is TGCAGCGTTGACTTGACTTCGCCCTTCACAGATACGCAGTATTTT.

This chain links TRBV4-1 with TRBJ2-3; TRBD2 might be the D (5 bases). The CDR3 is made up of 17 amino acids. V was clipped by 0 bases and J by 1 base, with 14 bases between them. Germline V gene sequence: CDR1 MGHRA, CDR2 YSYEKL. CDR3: CASSQDFGRVGTDTQYF. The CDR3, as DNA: TGCGCCAGCAGCCAAGATTTCGGGCGGGTTGGCACAGATACGCAGTATTTT.

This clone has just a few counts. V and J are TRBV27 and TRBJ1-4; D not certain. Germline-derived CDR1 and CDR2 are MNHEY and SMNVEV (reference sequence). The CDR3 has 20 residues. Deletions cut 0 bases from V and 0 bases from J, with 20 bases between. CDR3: CASSLSVPALGGTTNEKLFF. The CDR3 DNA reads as TGTGCCAGCAGTTTATCGGTACCGGCGTTAGGAGGTACAACTAATGAAAAACTGTTTTTT.

CDR3 sequence reads: CASSSGGANVLTF. The CDR3 DNA reads TGTGCCAGCAGCTCCGGTGGGGCCAACGTCCTGACTTTC. V gene TRBV7-6 combines with J gene TRBJ2-6; D is ambiguous. The CDR3 totals 13 residues. Deletions cut 4 bases from V and 3 bases from J, with 4 bases between. Germline lookup yields CDR1 SGHVS and CDR2 FNYEAQ. Variable domain in full (rest from reference TRBV7-6 and TRBJ2-6): GAGVSQSPRYKVTKRGQDVALRCDPISGHVSLYWYRQALGQGPEFLTYFNYEAQQDKSGLPNDRFSAERPEGSISTLTIQRTEQRDSAMYRCASSSGGANVLTFGAGSRLTVL.

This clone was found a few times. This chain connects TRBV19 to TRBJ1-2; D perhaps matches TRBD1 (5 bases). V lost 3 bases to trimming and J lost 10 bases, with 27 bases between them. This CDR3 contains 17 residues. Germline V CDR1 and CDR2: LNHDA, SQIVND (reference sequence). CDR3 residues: CASSIPGNVVGDGVYTF. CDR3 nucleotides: TGTGCCAGTAGTATTCCAGGCAACGTTGTAGGGGATGGTGTCTACACCTTC.

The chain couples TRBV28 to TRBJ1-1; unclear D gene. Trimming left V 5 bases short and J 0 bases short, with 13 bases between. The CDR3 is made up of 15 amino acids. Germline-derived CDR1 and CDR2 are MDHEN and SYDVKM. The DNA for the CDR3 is TGTGCCAGCAGTATTGGAGGGAATATGAACACTGAAGCTTTCTTT. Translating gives CASSIGGNMNTEAFF. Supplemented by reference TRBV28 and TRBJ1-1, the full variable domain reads DVKVTQSSRYLVKRTGEKVFLECVQDMDHENMFWYRQDPGLGLRLIYFSYDVKMKEKGDIPEGYSVSREKKERFSLILESASTNQTSMYLCASSIGGNMNTEAFFGQGTRLTVV.

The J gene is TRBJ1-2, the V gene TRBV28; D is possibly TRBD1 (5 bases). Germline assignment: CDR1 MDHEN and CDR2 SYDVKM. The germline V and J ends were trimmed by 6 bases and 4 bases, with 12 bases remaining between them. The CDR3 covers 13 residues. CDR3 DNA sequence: TGTGCCAGCAGAGGCGGAGGGACCTATGGCTACACCTTC. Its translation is CASRGGGTYGYTF.

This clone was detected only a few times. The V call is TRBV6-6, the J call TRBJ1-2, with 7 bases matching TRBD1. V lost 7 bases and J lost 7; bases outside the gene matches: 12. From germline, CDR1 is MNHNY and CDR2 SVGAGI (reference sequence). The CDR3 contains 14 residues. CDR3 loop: CASNKGAGLGGYTF. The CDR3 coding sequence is TGTGCCAGCAATAAGGGGGCCGGCCTGGGTGGCTACACCTTC.

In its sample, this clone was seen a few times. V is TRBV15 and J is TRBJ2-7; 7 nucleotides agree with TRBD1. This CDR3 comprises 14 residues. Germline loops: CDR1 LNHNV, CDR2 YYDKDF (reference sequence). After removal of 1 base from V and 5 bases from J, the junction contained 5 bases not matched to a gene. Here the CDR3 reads CATSRVDRFHEQYF. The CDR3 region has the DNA TGTGCCACCAGCAGAGTGGACAGGTTTCACGAGCAGTACTTC.